The clone carrying this T cell receptor (beta chain) was detected a few times. The target antigen is unknown. The CDR3 has 16 amino acids. Germline V gene data show CDR1 as MNHEY and CDR2 as SVGAGI. The V and J ends lost 2 bases and 0 bases, in that order; junction bases with no gene match: 6. The entirety of the isolated RNA underwent reverse transcription, so expressed TCRB transcripts were sequenced. Method: immunoSEQ multiplex PCR; TCRdb's copy keeps in-frame clones and lacks some. Found here are 250,000 or so clones, around 21% of them singletons; the top ten hold approximately 0.029%. A heparinised blood draw that averaged approximately 120 mL was obtained once from each donor. This record comes from a study of beta chain features in type 1 diabetes. Study findings and constraints: All four CD4+ subsets of Type 1 diabetes patients contained TCRB CDR3s that were moderately but significantly shorter.

The clonotype originates from a woman in her thirties or forties with type 1 diabetes. The specimen sequenced was naive CD4+ T cells from blood. The chain combines TRBV6-5 with TRBJ1-1; the match to TRBD1 covers 7 bases. CDR3 nucleotides: TGTGCCAGCAGTTACGAGGGGGCACTCATGAACACTGAAGCTTTCTTT. Its protein product is CASSYEGALMNTEAFF.